What follows are 27 T cell receptor beta chains derived from one specimen sequenced in a study of T cell responses to AZD1222 COVID-19 vaccine. TCRdb's table, derived via immunoSEQ multiplex PCR, lists solely in-frame clones and lacks some. The repertoire holds 150,000 or so clones, with roughly 92% as singletons. The specimen comprised peripheral blood, sampled on day 0 of AZD1222 vaccination. The receptors originated from an adult in good health.

J is TRBJ1-6 and V is TRBV28; TRBD1 might be the D (5 bases). Per the germline V gene, CDR1 is MDHEN and CDR2 is SYDVKM. Trimming cost V 6 bases and J 7 bases, with 16 bases left between them. The CDR3 totals 15 residues. This CDR3 reads CASRGPRETNSPLHF. The CDR3 DNA follows: TGTGCCAGCAGGGGGCCCCGGGAGACAAATTCACCCCTCCACTTT.

Only one count was recorded for this clone. This chain joins TRBV15 and TRBJ2-1; 10 nucleotides match TRBD2. The CDR3 runs to 17 residues. Trimming removed 0 bases from V and 4 bases from J; junction bases left unmatched: 6. Germline CDR1 is LNHNV and CDR2 is YYDKDF (reference sequence). CDR3 sequence (DNA): TGTGCCACCAGCAGAGATTTCGGAGCGGGAGGGTACAATGAGCAGTTCTTC. Amino acids: CATSRDFGAGGYNEQFF. Full variable domain (outside the CDR3, taken from reference TRBV15 and TRBJ2-1): DAMVIQNPRYQVTQFGKPVTLSCSQTLNHNVMYWYQQKSSQAPKLLFHYYDKDFNNEADTPDNFQSRRPNTSFCFLDIRSPGLGDTAMYLCATSRDFGAGGYNEQFFGPGTRLTVL.

This clone was observed a few times. J is TRBJ2-7 and V is TRBV5-1, with D perhaps matching TRBD1 (5 bases). V was clipped by 1 base and J by 6 bases, with 11 bases between them. The CDR3 covers 13 residues. From germline, CDR1 is SGHRS and CDR2 YFSETQ. Written as DNA, the CDR3 is TGCGCCAGCAGCTTGCAGGGTATAAGCGAGCAGTACTTC. It codes for CASSLQGISEQYF. The variable domain in full, with the rest retrieved from reference TRBV5-1 and TRBJ2-7, is KAGVTQTPRYLIKTRGQQVTLSCSPISGHRSVSWYQQTPGQGLQFLFEYFSETQRNKGNFPGRFSGRQFSNSRSEMNVSTLELGDSALYLCASSLQGISEQYFGPGTRLTVT.

This chain's CDR3 is CASSLQQGDEQYF. For the CDR3, the DNA is TGTGCCAGCAGTTTACAACAGGGGGACGAGCAGTACTTC. V usage is TRBV27 and J usage is TRBJ2-7, with 8 bases identical to TRBD1. This CDR3 comprises 13 residues. V shed 2 bases, J shed 5 bases, and the junction held 2 bases outside the gene matches. Germline CDR1 is MNHEY and CDR2 is SMNVEV (reference sequence).

The chain has TRBV25-1 and TRBJ1-1, with TRBD1 matching 8 bases. The V and J ends lost 4 bases and 4 bases, in that order; junction bases with no gene match: 11. In germline, CDR1 is MGHDK, CDR2 SYGVNS. The CDR3 totals 16 residues. The DNA of the CDR3 is TGTGCCAGCAGTGTCAGGATTACAGGGGGTGTCACTGAAGCTTTCTTT. Protein sequence: CASSVRITGGVTEAFF.

The V and J genes are TRBV5-6 and TRBJ2-2; unclear D gene. Trimming shortened V by 4 bases and J by 5 bases, and 18 bases separated the two germline ends. The CDR3 is 16 amino acids. Germline lookup yields CDR1 SGHDT and CDR2 YYEEEE. The CDR3 coding sequence is TGTGCCAGCAGCGTAAGACTGAACTGGGCGACCGGGGAGCTGTTTTTT. Translation gives CASSVRLNWATGELFF.

The CDR3 region is CASNLVPGNTEAFF. The CDR3 DNA is TGTGCCAGCAATTTAGTACCAGGGAACACTGAAGCTTTCTTT. The chain carries TRBV19 and TRBJ1-1; D is unclear. The CDR3 contains 14 residues. Trimming took off 9 bases at V and 1 base at J, with 15 bases between the two ends. Germline values: CDR1 LNHDA, CDR2 SQIVND (reference sequence).

This chain uses TRBV19 with TRBJ1-2; weak D call: TRBD1 (5 bases). The CDR3 is made up of 14 amino acids. The germline V gene encodes CDR1 LNHDA and CDR2 SQIVND (reference sequence). The V end was cut by 3 bases, the J end by 0 bases, with 8 bases between. The CDR3 reads CASSIRGTNYGYTF. CDR3 in DNA: TGTGCCAGTAGTATCCGGGGGACTAACTATGGCTACACCTTC.

The V and J genes are TRBV18 and TRBJ2-2; TRBD1 aligns across 9 bases. V gave up 4 bases and J gave up 4 bases; unmatched junction bases: 4. Per the germline V gene, CDR1 is KGHSH and CDR2 is LQKENI. The CDR3 extends over 15 amino acids. The CDR3: CASSLSTGGTGELFF. The CDR3, as DNA: TGTGCCAGCTCACTCTCGACAGGGGGCACCGGGGAGCTGTTTTTT.

A few counts support this clone. V and J are TRBV7-8 and TRBJ2-1; D remains ambiguous. CDR1 and CDR2 (germline): SGHVS, FQNEAQ. Trimming removed 5 bases at V and 5 bases at J, with 4 bases between. This CDR3 is built from 11 residues. In DNA form, the CDR3 reads TGTGCCAGCAGCGGGAACAATGAGCAGTTCTTC. Translating gives CASSGNNEQFF.

CDR3 in DNA: TGTGCCAGTATCCCGGCGGCGCGATCCGGGAGAGGTGGCTACACCTTC. It translates to CASIPAARSGRGGYTF. The chain uses TRBV19 and TRBJ1-2; D unclear. The V end was cut by 7 bases, the J end by 7 bases, with 25 bases between. This CDR3 comprises 16 residues. Germline lookup yields CDR1 LNHDA and CDR2 SQIVND (reference sequence).

The rearrangement joins TRBV7-9 to TRBJ1-4; a weak D match, TRBD1 (6 bases). Germline lookup yields CDR1 SEHNR and CDR2 FQNEAQ (reference sequence). V gave up 7 bases and J gave up 0 bases, with 12 bases separating them. There are 15 residues in the CDR3. CDR3 loop: CASTWGGPTNEKLFF. In nucleotides, the CDR3 is TGTGCCAGCACCTGGGGGGGGCCAACTAATGAAAAACTGTTTTTT.

The chain is built from TRBV7-2 and TRBJ1-2, with TRBD1 matching 7 bases. V trimming: 0 bases; J trimming: 8 bases; junction bases outside the gene matches: 12. Germline V lookup: CDR1 SGHTA, CDR2 FQGNSA. The CDR3 contains 16 residues. The CDR3 loop reads CASSLASGQQAYGYTF. CDR3 DNA sequence: TGTGCCAGCAGCTTAGCGTCGGGACAGCAGGCCTACGGCTACACCTTC. The full variable domain, in which reference TRBV7-2 and TRBJ1-2 provide the parts outside the CDR3, is GAGVSQSPSNKVTEKGKDVELRCDPISGHTALYWYRQSLGQGLEFLIYFQGNSAPDKSGLPSDRFSAERTGGSVSTLTIQRTQQEDSAVYLCASSLASGQQAYGYTFGSGTRLTVV.

The V call is TRBV6-5, the J call TRBJ2-2; D could derive from TRBD1 or TRBD2 (6 bases each). The CDR3 has 15 residues. Germline assignment: CDR1 MNHEY and CDR2 SVGAGI. Trimming removed 2 bases from V and 6 bases from J, with 13 bases in between. This CDR3 is CASSYRGVSAGELFF. CDR3 bases: TGTGCCAGCAGTTACAGGGGGGTCTCGGCCGGGGAGCTGTTTTTT.

V gene TRBV5-1 combines with J gene TRBJ1-5; D unresolved. Germline CDR1 SGHRS, CDR2 YFSETQ. The V gene lost 2 bases and the J gene lost 9 bases, with 15 bases spanning the gap. The length of the CDR3 is 14 residues. In DNA form, the CDR3 reads TGCGCCAGCAGCTTAGGGATCGTTGGAGGGCCCCAGCATTTT. It codes for CASSLGIVGGPQHF.

The chain carries TRBV27 and TRBJ2-1; D ambiguous. The CDR3 is 11 amino acids. Germline assignment: CDR1 MNHEY and CDR2 SMNVEV (reference sequence). V shed 3 bases and J shed 7 bases, with 4 bases lying between them. The CDR3 here is CASSFFNEQFF. DNA for the CDR3: TGTGCCAGCAGTTTCTTTAATGAGCAGTTCTTC.

CDR3 in DNA: TGTGCCAGCAGCCACTCCCTAGCGGGAGGGAATGAGCAGTTCTTC. Its translation: CASSHSLAGGNEQFF. The chain combines TRBV5-5 with TRBJ2-1, with 12 bases fitting TRBD2. Germline CDR1 and CDR2: SGHKS and YYEKEE (reference sequence). Trimming took 4 bases from V and 7 from J; bases not matched to a gene: 6. This CDR3 region has 15 residues.

This chain uses TRBV5-8 with TRBJ1-1; 9 bases are a match to TRBD1. The CDR3 spans 14 residues. The germline CDR1 and CDR2 sequences are SGHTS and YDEGEE. Trimming cost V 4 bases and J 12 bases; bases outside gene matches: 13. CDR3 DNA: TGTGCCAGCAGCCTATTAAACAGGGGGCGAATAACTTTCTTT. This encodes CASSLLNRGRITFF. Filled out from reference TRBV5-8 and TRBJ1-1, the complete variable domain reads EAGVTQSPTHLIKTRGQQATLRCSPISGHTSVYWYQQALGLGLQFLLWYDEGEERNRGNFPPRFSGRQFPNYSSELNVNALELEDSALYLCASSLLNRGRITFFGQGTRLTVV.

The V call is TRBV28, the J call TRBJ2-2; D gene ambiguous. V lost 2 bases and J 10 bases, leaving 11 bases between the germline ends. CDR1 MDHEN and CDR2 SYDVKM come from the germline V gene. This CDR3 region has 13 residues. The CDR3 spells CASSLGLPAELFF. The CDR3 nucleotides read TGTGCCAGCAGTTTAGGCCTCCCAGCGGAGCTGTTTTTT.

This sequence joins TRBV19 and TRBJ1-1; D not resolved. Trimming pared 4 bases from V and 3 bases from J, leaving 24 bases between. Per the germline V gene, CDR1 is LNHDA and CDR2 is SQIVND (reference sequence). The CDR3 runs to 18 residues. The CDR3 coding sequence is TGTGCCAGTAGTAGGTACTTGCGGACGGCGACGAGGGACACTGAAGCTTTCTTT. It yields the protein CASSRYLRTATRDTEAFF.

CDR3 nucleotide sequence: TGTGCCAGCAGCTTAGGAGGGGGGGCCGGTGGCTACACCTTC. Protein sequence: CASSLGGGAGGYTF. The chain carries TRBV7-2 and TRBJ1-2; the D gene is possibly TRBD1 (6 bases). The V end lost 1 base, the J end lost 7 bases, and 13 bases lay between the germline ends. The V gene's germline CDR1 is SGHTA and CDR2 FQGNSA. The CDR3 covers 14 residues.

The chain couples TRBV5-5 to TRBJ2-7; the match to TRBD2 covers 7 bases. Germline CDR1 and CDR2: SGHKS and YYEKEE (reference sequence). The CDR3 extends over 13 amino acids. V was clipped by 4 bases and J by 3 bases; unmatched bases: 4. The chain's CDR3 is CASSSGTIYEQYF. For the CDR3, the DNA is TGTGCCAGCAGCAGCGGGACTATCTACGAGCAGTACTTC.

The chain joins TRBV5-1 to TRBJ1-1; D perhaps matches TRBD1 (5 bases). The germline gives CDR1 SGHRS, CDR2 YFSETQ. Between the trimmed V and J ends, which lost 4 bases and 8 bases, there was a span of 24 bases. This CDR3 is built from 16 residues. The CDR3 loop is CASSPLAGTYGEEAFF. CDR3 bases: TGCGCCAGCAGCCCCCTGGCGGGGACCTATGGAGAAGAAGCTTTCTTT. Supplemented by reference TRBV5-1 and TRBJ1-1, the full variable domain reads KAGVTQTPRYLIKTRGQQVTLSCSPISGHRSVSWYQQTPGQGLQFLFEYFSETQRNKGNFPGRFSGRQFSNSRSEMNVSTLELGDSALYLCASSPLAGTYGEEAFFGQGTRLTVV.

The chain employs TRBV7-6 and TRBJ2-2, with TRBD2 as a possible D gene (6 bases). V lost 11 bases and J lost 3, with 16 bases in between. Germline V gene lookup returns CDR1 SGHVS and CDR2 FNYEAQ. This CDR3 comprises 14 residues. CDR3 bases: TGTGCCCCCCTGGGGGAGGACTACACCGGGGAGCTGTTTTTT. Translation gives CAPLGEDYTGELFF.

The chain links TRBV4-3 to TRBJ2-7, with TRBD2 matching over 11 bases. V trimming: 4 bases; J trimming: 7 bases; junction bases outside the gene matches: 12. This CDR3 is 16 amino acids long. Germline V gives CDR1 LGHNA, CDR2 YSLEER. The CDR3 coding sequence is TGCGCCAGCAGCCGGACCATAGCGGGAGGGCCTAAAGAGCAGTACTTC. It specifies CASSRTIAGGPKEQYF.

The chain recombines TRBV5-4 with TRBJ2-7; perhaps TRBD2 as D (5 bases). CDR3 size: 15 residues. Looked up from germline, CDR1 is SGHNT and CDR2 is YYREEE (reference sequence). V was clipped by 0 bases and J by 0 bases, with 10 bases between them. The DNA of the CDR3 is TGTGCCAGCAGCTTGGTCGGGATTAGCTCCTACGAGCAGTACTTC. This translates into CASSLVGISSYEQYF.

The rearrangement links TRBV29-1 to TRBJ2-3, with 9 bases matching TRBD2. This CDR3 has 15 residues. In germline, CDR1 is SQVTM, CDR2 ANQGSEA. Trimming at V came to 6 bases and at J to 0 bases, leaving 7 bases not matched to a gene. CDR3 in amino acids: CSVLGGLASTDTQYF. The CDR3 DNA is TGCAGCGTCCTCGGGGGACTAGCTAGCACAGATACGCAGTATTTT.